The clone carrying this T cell receptor beta chain has more than one count but fewer than ten. This sample was taken from a study of response to subunit inactivated influenza vaccine. TCRdb re-called the RT-PCR reads with MiXCR, one entry per CDR3 protein. The repertoire holds 550,000 to 800,000 distinct CDR3 sequences, with around 16% as singletons. This sequence originates from a man aged 45-65 years who received an inactivated influenza vaccine. This sample comprised PBMCs from blood, obtained about 13 days after vaccination.

CDR3 DNA: TGTGCCAGCTCACCAGGGCAGGGGACTTTCAACGTCCTGACTTTC. This sequence encodes CASSPGQGTFNVLTF. V and J are TRBV18 and TRBJ2-6; D is perhaps TRBD1 or TRBD2 (6 bases each). This CDR3 is 15 amino acids long. V dropped 2 bases and J dropped 9 bases, with 14 bases sitting between them. Looked up from germline, CDR1 is KGHSH and CDR2 is LQKENI.